This T cell receptor (beta chain) stems from a study of blood T cell repertoires in COVID-19. Germline lookup yields CDR1 SNHLY and CDR2 FYNNEI. V was pared by 1 base and J by 6 bases, with 9 bases between. This CDR3 is 13 amino acids long. Clones were sequenced by immunoSEQ multiplex PCR, and TCRdb holds only the in-frame ones, with some missing. The sample holds 200,000 to 250,000 clones; around 83% are singletons and the top ten take over 4%. This sequence joins TRBV2 and TRBJ1-2; tentatively, D is TRBD1 (5 bases). This TCR came from a woman aged 65 to 85 with COVID-19, enrolled during active disease. Input material: peripheral blood. The CDR3 DNA reads as TGTGCCAGCAGTGAAGAACAGGTTGATGGCTACACCTTC. Encoded protein: CASSEEQVDGYTF.